The clone carrying this T cell receptor (beta chain) is labeled as medium-sized. What it binds is not known. Each patient came to thyroid surgery without any prior treatment (of any kind). In the original workflow: Clinicopathological groups supplied CDR3 differences that were used to build a distant-metastasis classifier for papillary thyroid cancer. TCRdb used MiXCR to call clones anew from the PCR reads. The V and J calls, along with clone size, are taken from TCRdb and not from the paper's own processing. The sample shows 15,000 or so clones, 30% to 35% of them seen only once. Germline CDR1 WNHNN, CDR2 SYGVQD (reference sequence). The CDR3 loop spans 13 amino acids. Trimming took off 7 bases at V and 4 bases at J, with 13 bases between the two ends. The data were taken from a study of metastatic and nonmetastatic thyroid tumors. As for the study in general: Repertoires from malignant and benign thyroid patients were compared across blood and tumor or nodule tissue.

Notes on the study in general: Significantly greater TCR beta diversity was reportedly found in malignant thyroid tumors than in benign nodules (in blood and tumor).

The sequenced sample consisted of blood. The receptor was isolated from a female donor with papillary thyroid cancer or a benign thyroid nodule (not recorded which). Some clones in this sample may be carry-over from other donors' samples. This chain joins TRBV10-1 and TRBJ1-1; perhaps TRBD1 as D (5 bases). CDR3 sequence (DNA): TGCGCCAGCATTCAAGGTGGGACCACTGAAGCTTTCTTT. Its protein is CASIQGGTTEAFF.